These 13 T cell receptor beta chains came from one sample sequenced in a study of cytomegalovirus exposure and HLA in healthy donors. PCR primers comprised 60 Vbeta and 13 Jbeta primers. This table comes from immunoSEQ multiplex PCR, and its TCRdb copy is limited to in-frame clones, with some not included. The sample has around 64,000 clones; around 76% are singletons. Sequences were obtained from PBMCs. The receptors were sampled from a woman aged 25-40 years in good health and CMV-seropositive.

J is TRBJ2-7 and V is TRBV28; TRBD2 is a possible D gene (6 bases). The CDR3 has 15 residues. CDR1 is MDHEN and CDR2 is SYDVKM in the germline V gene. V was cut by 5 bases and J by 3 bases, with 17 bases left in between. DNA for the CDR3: TGTGCCAGCAGTCTTACCCGGGACTTGGACTACGAGCAGTACTTC. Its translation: CASSLTRDLDYEQYF.

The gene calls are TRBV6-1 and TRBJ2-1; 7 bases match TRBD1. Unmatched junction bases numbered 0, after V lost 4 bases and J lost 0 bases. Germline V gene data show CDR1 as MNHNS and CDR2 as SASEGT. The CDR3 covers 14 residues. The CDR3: CASSAGGSYNEQFF. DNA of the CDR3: TGTGCCAGCAGTGCAGGGGGCTCCTACAATGAGCAGTTCTTC.

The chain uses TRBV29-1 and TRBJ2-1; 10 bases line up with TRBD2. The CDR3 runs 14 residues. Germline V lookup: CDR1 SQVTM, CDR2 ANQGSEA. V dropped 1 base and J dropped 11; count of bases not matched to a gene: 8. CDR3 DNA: TGCAGCGTTGAAGTGGCTAGCGGGAGCCAGCAGCAGTTCTTC. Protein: CSVEVASGSQQQFF.

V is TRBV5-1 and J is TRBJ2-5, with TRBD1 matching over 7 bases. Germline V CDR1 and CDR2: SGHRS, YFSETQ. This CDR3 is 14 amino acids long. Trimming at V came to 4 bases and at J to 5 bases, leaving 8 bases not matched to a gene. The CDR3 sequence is CASSPTVGGETQYF. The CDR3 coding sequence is TGCGCCAGCAGCCCGACCGTAGGGGGCGAGACCCAGTACTTC.

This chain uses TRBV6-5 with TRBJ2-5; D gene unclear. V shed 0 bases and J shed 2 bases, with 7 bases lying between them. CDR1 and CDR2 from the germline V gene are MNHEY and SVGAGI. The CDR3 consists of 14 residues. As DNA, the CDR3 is TGTGCCAGCAGTTACTCCGCGGTACAAGAGACCCAGTACTTC. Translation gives CASSYSAVQETQYF.

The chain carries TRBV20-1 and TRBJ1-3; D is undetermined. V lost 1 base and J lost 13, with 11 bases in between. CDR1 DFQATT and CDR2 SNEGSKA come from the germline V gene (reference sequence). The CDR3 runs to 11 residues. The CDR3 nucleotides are TGCAGTGCTAGAGTTCCCCCAGAAATATATTTT. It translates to CSARVPPEIYF.

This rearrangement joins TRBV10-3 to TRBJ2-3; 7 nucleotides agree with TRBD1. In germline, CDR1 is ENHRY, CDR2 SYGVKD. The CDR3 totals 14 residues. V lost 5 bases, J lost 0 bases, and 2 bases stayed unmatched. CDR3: CAISPGQSTDTQYF. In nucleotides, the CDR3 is TGTGCCATCAGTCCGGGACAGAGCACAGATACGCAGTATTTT.

The chain's CDR3 is CAISEVKDRGYGYTF. CDR3 nucleotide sequence: TGTGCCATCAGTGAGGTGAAGGACAGGGGATATGGCTACACCTTC. The chain couples TRBV10-3 to TRBJ1-2; 9 bases align to TRBD1. Looked up from germline, CDR1 is ENHRY and CDR2 is SYGVKD. The trim removed 2 bases at V and 5 bases at J, leaving 6 bases unmatched. The CDR3 is 15 residues long.

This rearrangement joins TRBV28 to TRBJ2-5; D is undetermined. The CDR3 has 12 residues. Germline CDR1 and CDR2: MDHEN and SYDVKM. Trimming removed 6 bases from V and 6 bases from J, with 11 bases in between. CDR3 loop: CASSKSLQTQYF. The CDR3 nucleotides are TGTGCCAGCAGCAAGAGTTTACAGACCCAGTACTTC.

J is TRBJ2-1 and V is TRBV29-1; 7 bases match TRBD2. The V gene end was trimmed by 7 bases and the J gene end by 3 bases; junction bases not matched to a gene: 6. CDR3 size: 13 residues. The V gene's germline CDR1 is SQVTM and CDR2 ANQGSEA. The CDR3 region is CSAAGLVYNEQFF. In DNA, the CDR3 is TGCAGCGCGGCAGGACTAGTCTACAATGAGCAGTTCTTC.

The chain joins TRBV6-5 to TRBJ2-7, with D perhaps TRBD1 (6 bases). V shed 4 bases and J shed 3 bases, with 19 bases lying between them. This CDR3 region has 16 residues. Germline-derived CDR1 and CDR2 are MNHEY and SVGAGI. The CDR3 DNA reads TGTGCCAGCAGTTTGAAGGGGGAAGTCGATTTCTACGAGCAGTACTTC. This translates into CASSLKGEVDFYEQYF.

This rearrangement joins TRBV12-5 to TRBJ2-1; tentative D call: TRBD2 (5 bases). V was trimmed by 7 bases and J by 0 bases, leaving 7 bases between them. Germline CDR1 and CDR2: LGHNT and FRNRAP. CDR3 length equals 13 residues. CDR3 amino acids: CASEGSSYNEQFF. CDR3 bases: TGTGCTAGTGAAGGGAGCTCCTACAATGAGCAGTTCTTC. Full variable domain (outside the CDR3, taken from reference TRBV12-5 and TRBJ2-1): DARVTQTPRHKVTEMGQEVTMRCQPILGHNTVFWYRQTMMQGLELLAYFRNRAPLDDSGMPKDRFSAEMPDATLATLKIQPSEPRDSAVYFCASEGSSYNEQFFGPGTRLTVL.

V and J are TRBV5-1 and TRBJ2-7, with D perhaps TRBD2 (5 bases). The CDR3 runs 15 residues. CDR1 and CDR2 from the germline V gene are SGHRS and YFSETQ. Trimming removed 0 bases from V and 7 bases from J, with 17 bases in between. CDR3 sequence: CASSLDSGLRGEQYF. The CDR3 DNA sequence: TGCGCCAGCAGCTTGGACTCAGGCCTCCGAGGGGAGCAGTACTTC. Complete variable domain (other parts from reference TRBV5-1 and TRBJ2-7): KAGVTQTPRYLIKTRGQQVTLSCSPISGHRSVSWYQQTPGQGLQFLFEYFSETQRNKGNFPGRFSGRQFSNSRSEMNVSTLELGDSALYLCASSLDSGLRGEQYFGPGTRLTVT.